This T cell receptor beta chain was captured in a study of T cells of healthy individuals. This clonotype was seen a handful of times. J lost 2 bases, V lost 0 bases, and 3 bases had no gene match. From germline, CDR1 is SGHDT and CDR2 YYEEEE. The CDR3 is 16 residues long. TCRdb re-called the 5' RACE reads through MiXCR, storing one row per CDR3 protein. There are approximately 58,000 distinct CDR3 sequences in the sample; 14% to 15% occur only once, and 15% to 20% lies in the top ten. The V call is TRBV5-6, the J call TRBJ2-2, with 8 bases lining up with TRBD1. The TCR originated in a human donor in good health. CDR3 coding DNA: TGTGCCAGCAGCTTGGAACAGGGGGAAAACACCGGGGAGCTGTTTTTT. Residues: CASSLEQGENTGELFF.